Described below is a single T cell receptor (beta chain) sequence and its context. No antigen is known for it. Repertoires were generated with immunoSEQ multiplex PCR, while TCRdb's copy carries only in-frame clones and drops some. In the table there are roughly 760,000 clones, roughly 70% of which are singletons. J gave up 6 bases and V 3 bases, and 10 bases lay outside the gene matches. The length of the CDR3 is 15 residues. The germline gives CDR1 MNHNS, CDR2 SASEGT. The data stem from a study of shared clonotypes between healthy human individuals. Study background: A couple of women and three men aged 18 to 49 served as donors. Overall study results and limits: Naive subsets, compared against memory subsets, generally had larger estimated richness values.

CD4+ cells underwent separation, giving CD45RA+ naive and CD45RA-negative memory subsets. This receptor was taken from a woman aged 25-40 years in good health. This chain joins TRBV6-1 and TRBJ2-7; 8 bases agree with TRBD1. The sequenced sample was memory CD4+ T cells sorted from blood. As to subset: CD45RA-negative fraction. As DNA, the CDR3 is TGTGCCAGCAGTGACGGGGCAGGGGGCCATGCCGAGCAGTACTTC. This codes for CASSDGAGGHAEQYF.